A selection of T cell receptor beta chains follows, all from one sample in a study of CXCR3-negative and CXCR3-positive naive CD8 T cells. Using the 5' RACE reads, TCRdb records one entry per CDR3 protein without DNA. This sample contains tens of thousands of distinct CDR3 sequences. The sample consisted of naive CXCR3+ CD8+ T cells from blood. The receptors shown here come from a human donor in good health. Some clones in this sample may be carry-over from other donors' samples. The CDR3 runs from the conserved cysteine through the conserved F or W. Fields, in order: V gene, J gene, CDR3 protein.

V gene: TRBV10-2
J gene: TRBJ1-2
CDR3 protein: CASSETIGGDGYTF

V gene: TRBV6-6
J gene: TRBJ1-2
CDR3 protein: CASSPLPQLSYTF

V gene: TRBV7-2
J gene: TRBJ2-7
CDR3 protein: CASSWGLAGTPYPEQYF

V gene: TRBV27
J gene: TRBJ2-7
CDR3 protein: CASSLPSVAEQYF

V gene: TRBV12-5
J gene: TRBJ2-7
CDR3 protein: CASGLESGNPYEQYF

V gene: TRBV5-4
J gene: TRBJ2-5
CDR3 protein: CASSLESWVAGAQETQYF

V gene: TRBV10-3
J gene: TRBJ1-2
CDR3 protein: CAISETEVTGNYGYTF

V gene: TRBV27
J gene: TRBJ1-5
CDR3 protein: CASSLEGAQPQHF

V gene: TRBV7-6
J gene: TRBJ1-2
CDR3 protein: CASSLGDTDYGYTF

V gene: TRBV20-1
J gene: TRBJ2-7
CDR3 protein: CSAAGGGSYEQYF

V gene: TRBV9
J gene: TRBJ1-1
CDR3 protein: CASSVVDTDTEAFF

V gene: TRBV14
J gene: TRBJ2-7
CDR3 protein: CASSQGYGRTLHYEQYF

V gene: TRBV9
J gene: TRBJ2-7
CDR3 protein: CASSVEGGPGYEQYF

V gene: TRBV7-2
J gene: TRBJ2-7
CDR3 protein: CASSLKGDTDEQYF

V gene: TRBV27
J gene: TRBJ1-2
CDR3 protein: CASSSIRGAYGYTF

V gene: TRBV7-3
J gene: TRBJ1-1
CDR3 protein: CASSLGTAAEAFF

V gene: TRBV12-3/TRBV12-4
J gene: TRBJ2-3
CDR3 protein: CASSILFTPDTDTQYF

V gene: TRBV7-9
J gene: TRBJ2-3
CDR3 protein: CASSPPSADTQYF

V gene: TRBV29-1
J gene: TRBJ1-2
CDR3 protein: CSVDEGIHGYTF

V gene: TRBV10-3
J gene: TRBJ2-1
CDR3 protein: CAISESGDRPYNEQFF

V gene: TRBV20-1
J gene: TRBJ2-7
CDR3 protein: CSARDSWDRDSEQYF